Reported below is one TCR beta chain. The antigen is not known. Constant-segment-primed 5'RACE gave TCR alpha and TCR beta cDNA libraries with sample barcodes and UMIs. TCRdb passed the 5' RACE reads through MiXCR, listing each CDR3 protein once. The table lists fewer than 350,000 distinct CDR3 sequences, approximately 15% of them singletons, with 20% to 25% in the top ten. The data originate from a study of T-cell memory formation after mild COVID-19. Study results and limitations: The second-wave clones peaking on day 37 were not confirmed as SARS-CoV-2-specific. Prior to infection, memory already included some responding clones, suggesting cross-reactive memory joined.

The CDR3 spans 12 residues. The V gene lost 5 bases and the J gene lost 0 bases, with 3 bases spanning the gap. Specimen: PBMCs or a T cell subset sorted from them (not recorded which). The chain is built from TRBV12-3 or TRBV12-4 and TRBJ2-3; no clear D gene. This receptor was taken from a man younger than 35 who had mild COVID-19 (a few samples of this study predate the infection). Cell type and time point are not known. The CDR3 DNA reads TGTGCCAGCAGTAAAAGCACAGATACGCAGTATTTT. Translation gives CASSKSTDTQYF.